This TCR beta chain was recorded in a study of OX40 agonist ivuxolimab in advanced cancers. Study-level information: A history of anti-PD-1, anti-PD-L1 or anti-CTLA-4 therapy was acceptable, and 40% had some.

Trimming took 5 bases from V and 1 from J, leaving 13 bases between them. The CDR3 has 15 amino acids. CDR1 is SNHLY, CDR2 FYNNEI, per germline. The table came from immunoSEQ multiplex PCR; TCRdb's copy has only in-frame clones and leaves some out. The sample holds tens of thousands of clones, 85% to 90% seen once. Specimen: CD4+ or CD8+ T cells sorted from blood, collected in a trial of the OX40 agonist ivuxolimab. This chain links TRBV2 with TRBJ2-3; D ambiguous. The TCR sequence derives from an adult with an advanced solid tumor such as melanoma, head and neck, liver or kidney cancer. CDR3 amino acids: CASSRAGPGTDTQYF. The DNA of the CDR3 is TGTGCCAGCAGTCGCGCAGGACCTGGCACAGATACGCAGTATTTT.